The 9 T cell receptor beta chains presented below share a single source sample, sequenced in a study of Ad26.COV2.S vaccination and SARS-CoV-2 variants (dated by TCRdb to the early 2020s). The intended sense of this specimen's treatment or condition label: approximately 18 received Ad26.COV2.S at low or high dose, single or two shots; several received placebo; per-sample allocation not given. For vaccine and placebo recipients, the sequenced repertoires came from samples collected on day 63 after the first injection. The library was produced with the immunoSEQ multiplex PCR assay. This is the immuneACCESS table as TCRdb keeps it, with only in-frame sequences that have V and J called. A part of the clones is gone; compared with another copy, unresolved V genes explain less than half, and the rest is unexplained. The sample table records approximately 340,000 clones; roughly 81% of these occur just once. In total, the top ten clones hold about 3.5% of the sample.

This specimen consisted of peripheral blood, obtained in a trial of Ad26.COV2.S vaccine versus placebo. The origin of the receptors is a person between 18 and 59 years old who received the Ad26.COV2.S COVID-19 vaccine or a placebo.

This chain joins TRBV3-1 (or the pseudogene TRBV3-2) and TRBJ2-7, with 10 bases identical to TRBD1. This CDR3 region has 15 residues. The junction had 6 bases not matched to a gene; V was cut back by 4 bases and J by 3 bases. Germline loops: CDR1 LGHDT, CDR2 YNNKEL (reference sequence). This chain's CDR3 is CASSRGTGEGYEQYF. The CDR3 DNA reads as TGTGCCAGCAGCCGAGGGACAGGGGAGGGCTACGAGCAGTACTTC.

The chain joins TRBV18 to TRBJ1-2; the D gene is possibly TRBD1 (6 bases). Germline CDR1 KGHSH, CDR2 LQKENI. The CDR3 sequence is 18 residues long. Trimming pared 1 base from V and 7 bases from J, leaving 25 bases between. DNA of the CDR3: TGTGCCAGCTCACCACAGGTTAGATCTCAGGGGACATCGGCTGGCTACACCTTC. The encoded protein is CASSPQVRSQGTSAGYTF. The variable domain in full, completed from reference TRBV18 and TRBJ1-2, reads NAGVMQNPRHLVRRRGQEARLRCSPMKGHSHVYWYRQLPEEGLKFMVYLQKENIIDESGMPKERFSAEFPKEGPSILRIQQVVRGDSAAYFCASSPQVRSQGTSAGYTFGSGTRLTVV.

This clone was seen only a few times. This sequence joins TRBV5-1 and TRBJ1-1; 12 bases fit TRBD1. The germline V gene encodes CDR1 SGHRS and CDR2 YFSETQ. This CDR3 comprises 15 residues. With V trimmed by 3 bases and J by 4 bases, 4 bases remained unmatched. The CDR3 here is CASSWGTGGVTEAFF. The CDR3 bases are TGCGCCAGCAGCTGGGGGACAGGGGGCGTCACTGAAGCTTTCTTT.

This clone was counted at least ten times. The same CDR3 can be traced to other DNA sequences in this sample. V gene TRBV7-2 combines with J gene TRBJ1-5, with D uncertain. The germline V and J ends were trimmed by 2 bases and 0 bases, with 2 bases remaining between them. The CDR3 loop spans 13 amino acids. Germline CDR1 is SGHTA and CDR2 is FQGNSA. CDR3 protein: CASSLNSNQPQHF. CDR3 coding DNA: TGTGCCAGCAGCTTAAATAGCAATCAGCCCCAGCATTTT.

The chain couples TRBV6-2 or TRBV6-3 to TRBJ2-3; 8 nucleotides line up with TRBD1. The CDR3 runs to 17 residues. Germline CDR1 and CDR2: MNHEY and SVGEGT. The J segment lost 0 bases and the V segment lost 0 bases, leaving 5 bases of the junction unmatched. CDR3 residues: CASSYSTTGDSTDTQYF. CDR3 in DNA: TGTGCCAGCAGTTACTCTACGACAGGGGATAGCACAGATACGCAGTATTTT.

The J gene is TRBJ2-3, the V gene TRBV27; no clear D gene. The CDR3 has 13 amino acids. V lost 2 bases and J 3 bases, leaving 6 bases between the germline ends. Germline V gives CDR1 MNHEY, CDR2 SMNVEV (reference sequence). CDR3 in DNA: TGTGCCAGCAGTTTAGTAGGGACAGATACGCAGTATTTT. This gives the protein CASSLVGTDTQYF.

The CDR3 coding sequence is TGTGCCAGCAGATTAAAAGGACAGGGGTGGGTGAACACTGAAGCTTTCTTT. Its protein is CASRLKGQGWVNTEAFF. The V gene is TRBV28, the J gene TRBJ1-1; 9 bases line up with TRBD1. The CDR3 loop spans 17 amino acids. With V trimmed by 6 bases and J by 0 bases, 11 bases remained unmatched. Germline values: CDR1 MDHEN, CDR2 SYDVKM. The whole variable domain, remainder taken from reference TRBV28 and TRBJ1-1, is DVKVTQSSRYLVKRTGEKVFLECVQDMDHENMFWYRQDPGLGLRLIYFSYDVKMKEKGDIPEGYSVSREKKERFSLILESASTNQTSMYLCASRLKGQGWVNTEAFFGQGTRLTVV.

The CDR3 is CASSLGPNNSPLHF. CDR3 DNA: TGTGCCAGCAGCTTAGGACCCAATAATTCACCCCTCCACTTT. The J gene is TRBJ1-6, the V gene TRBV13; D is uncertain. Trimming stripped 0 bases from V and 5 bases from J, with 5 bases between. The CDR3 is 14 residues long. Germline V CDR1 and CDR2: PRHDT, FYEKMQ (reference sequence).

This rearrangement joins TRBV5-1 to TRBJ2-7, with D possibly being TRBD2 (6 bases). Germline assignment: CDR1 SGHRS and CDR2 YFSETQ. This CDR3 is built from 14 residues. Trimming shortened V by 3 bases and J by 4 bases, and 14 bases separated the two germline ends. The DNA of the CDR3 is TGCGCCAGCAGCTCGATAAGCGGGTCTTACGAGCAGTACTTC. Translated: CASSSISGSYEQYF.